These T cell receptor beta chains were read from a single sample in a study of blood T cell repertoires in COVID-19. Generated by immunoSEQ multiplex PCR, the TCRdb table keeps only in-frame clones and is missing some. This sample yields around 94,000 clones, of which roughly 80% are seen a single time; 15% to 20% belongs to the top ten. Specimen: peripheral blood. The receptors derive from a human donor in a cohort sampled during active COVID-19. Both conserved end residues are part of each CDR3. D genes are given only for firm matches. Clone sizes are given selectively: once, few, many, or a class where the clone is expanded.

>TRBD2|NA|TRBV4-2|TRBJ2-2
CASSQDLAGTGELFF
TGTGCCAGCAGCCAAGATCTAGCGGGGACCGGGGAGCTGTTTTTT
>NA|NA|TRBV28|TRBJ2-2
CASSLFQGNTGELFF
TGTGCCAGCAGTTTATTTCAGGGTAACACCGGGGAGCTGTTTTTT
>NA|NA|TRBV5-1|TRBJ1-4
CASSPGGEKLFF
TGCGCCAGCAGCCCCGGAGGTGAAAAACTGTTTTTT
>TRBD1|NA|TRBV3-1/TRBV3-2|TRBJ2-7
CASSQAFLGRGYEQYF
TGTGCCAGCAGCCAAGCATTTTTAGGCAGGGGGTACGAGCAGTACTTC
>NA|NA|TRBV5-4|TRBJ2-5
CASSLARDHVEYF
TGTGCCAGCAGCTTAGCCAGGGATCATGTCGAGTACTTC
>NA|NA|TRBV6-2/TRBV6-3|TRBJ2-7
CASSYSTRLSTGYEQYF
TGTGCCAGCAGTTACTCGACACGCCTTTCGACAGGCTACGAGCAGTACTTC
>TRBD1|NA|TRBV18|TRBJ1-5
CASSRTGRNQPQHF
TGTGCCAGCTCAAGGACAGGGAGAAATCAGCCCCAGCATTTT
>TRBD1|NA|TRBV2|TRBJ2-7
CASGGQGGYEQYF
TGTGCCAGCGGGGGACAGGGGGGCTACGAGCAGTACTTC
>NA|once|TRBV5-1|TRBJ2-7
CASSRDSPYEQYF
TGCGCCAGCAGCCGGGACTCCCCCTACGAGCAGTACTTC
>TRBD1|NA|TRBV5-1|TRBJ2-4
CASSGGQARDRGRLAKNIQYF
TGCGCCAGCAGCGGTGGACAGGCGAGAGACCGGGGCCGTCTAGCCAAAAACATTCAGTACTTC
>NA|NA|TRBV28|TRBJ2-7
CASSQGFAGQYF
TGTGCCAGCAGTCAGGGGTTCGCTGGGCAGTACTTC
>TRBD1|NA|TRBV18|TRBJ1-2
CASSPQGARSSYGYTF
TGTGCCAGCTCACCGCAGGGGGCGCGTAGTAGCTATGGCTACACCTTC
>NA|NA|TRBV28|TRBJ1-5
CASSRGGGISPQHF
TGTGCCAGCAGTCGAGGGGGGGGCATCTCGCCCCAGCATTTT
>NA|NA|TRBV14|TRBJ2-2
CASSPDSFSGELFF
TGTGCCAGCAGCCCGGACAGTTTCTCCGGGGAGCTGTTTTTT
>TRBD2|NA|TRBV2|TRBJ2-5
CASNGREGETQYF
TGTGCCAGCAACGGCAGGGAGGGAGAGACCCAGTACTTC
>TRBD2|NA|TRBV18|TRBJ2-2
CASSPGTSGRTGELFF
TGTGCCAGCTCACCCGGGACTAGCGGTCGCACCGGGGAGCTGTTTTTT
>TRBD1|NA|TRBV19|TRBJ2-2
CANRLDRVTGELFF
TGTGCCAATCGCTTAGACAGGGTGACCGGGGAGCTGTTTTTT
>NA|NA|TRBV11-2|TRBJ1-1
CASSSLTGEAFF
TGTGCCAGCAGCTCCCTAACGGGGGAAGCTTTCTTT
>NA|once|TRBV19|TRBJ2-7
CASSPVGEAYEQYF
TGTGCCAGTAGTCCCGTAGGGGAAGCCTACGAGCAGTACTTC
>TRBD1|NA|TRBV7-8|TRBJ1-5
CASSSQGVSNQPQHF
TGTGCCAGCAGCTCGCAGGGGGTTAGCAATCAGCCCCAGCATTTT
>NA|few|TRBV7-7|TRBJ2-7
CARKLGGRDEQYF
TGTGCCAGAAAGCTCGGGGGGCGCGACGAGCAGTACTTC
>NA|few|TRBV28|TRBJ2-5
CASSPRGQETQYF
TGTGCCAGCAGTCCTCGCGGCCAAGAGACCCAGTACTTC
>TRBD1|few|TRBV5-1|TRBJ2-1
CASSPPGTGRNEQFF
TGCGCCAGCAGCCCGCCGGGGACAGGGAGGAATGAGCAGTTCTTC
>TRBD1|NA|TRBV6-5|TRBJ2-3
CASTKDRGVTDTQYF
TGTGCCAGCACCAAAGACAGGGGAGTCACAGATACGCAGTATTTT
>NA|NA|TRBV6-2/TRBV6-3|TRBJ1-2
CASSYGGSHYGYTF
TGTGCCAGCAGTTACGGGGGGTCCCACTATGGCTACACCTTC
>TRBD2|NA|TRBV9|TRBJ2-7
CASSAGRATIGEQYF
TGTGCCAGCAGCGCCGGGAGGGCGACCATCGGCGAGCAGTACTTC